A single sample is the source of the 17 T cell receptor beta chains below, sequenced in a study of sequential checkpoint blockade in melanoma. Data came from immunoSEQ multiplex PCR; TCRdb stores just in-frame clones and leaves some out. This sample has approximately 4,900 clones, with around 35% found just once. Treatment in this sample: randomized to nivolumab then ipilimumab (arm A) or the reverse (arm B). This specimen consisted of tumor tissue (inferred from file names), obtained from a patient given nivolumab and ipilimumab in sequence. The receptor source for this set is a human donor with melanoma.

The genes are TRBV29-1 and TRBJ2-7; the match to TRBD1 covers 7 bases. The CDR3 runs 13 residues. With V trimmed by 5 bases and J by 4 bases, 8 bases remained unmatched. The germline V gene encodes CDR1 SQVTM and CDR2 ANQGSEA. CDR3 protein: CSVTRTGGYEQYF. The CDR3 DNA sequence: TGCAGCGTTACCAGGACAGGCGGTTACGAGCAGTACTTC.

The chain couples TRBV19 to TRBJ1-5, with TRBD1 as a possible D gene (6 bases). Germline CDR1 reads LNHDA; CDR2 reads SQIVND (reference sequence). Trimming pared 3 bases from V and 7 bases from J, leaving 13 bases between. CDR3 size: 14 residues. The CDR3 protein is CASSIPGVRQPQHF. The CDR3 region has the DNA TGTGCCAGTAGTATCCCAGGGGTACGGCAGCCCCAGCATTTT.

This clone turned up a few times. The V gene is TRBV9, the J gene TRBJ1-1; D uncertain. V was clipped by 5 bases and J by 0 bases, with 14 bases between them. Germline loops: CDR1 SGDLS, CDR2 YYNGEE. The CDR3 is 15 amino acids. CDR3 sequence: CASRGMGSMNTEAFF. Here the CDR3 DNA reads TGTGCCAGCAGAGGGATGGGCAGCATGAACACTGAAGCTTTCTTT. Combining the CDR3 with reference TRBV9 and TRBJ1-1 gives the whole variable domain DSGVTQTPKHLITATGQRVTLRCSPRSGDLSVYWYQQSLDQGLQFLIQYYNGEERAKGNILERFSAQQFPDLHSELNLSSLELGDSALYFCASRGMGSMNTEAFFGQGTRLTVV.

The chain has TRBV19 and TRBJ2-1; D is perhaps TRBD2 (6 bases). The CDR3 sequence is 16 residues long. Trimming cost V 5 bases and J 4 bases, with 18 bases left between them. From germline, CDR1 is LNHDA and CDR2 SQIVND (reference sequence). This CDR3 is CASSRGSSGFYNEQFF. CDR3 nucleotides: TGTGCCAGTAGTCGGGGGAGTAGCGGATTTTACAATGAGCAGTTCTTC.

This CDR3 reads CASSQLGTGPNEQFF. The CDR3 DNA reads TGTGCCAGCAGCCAACTTGGGACCGGGCCCAATGAGCAGTTCTTC. The J gene is TRBJ2-1, the V gene TRBV14; D is tentatively TRBD1 or TRBD2 (5 bases each). The length of the CDR3 is 15 residues. Germline V gene sequence: CDR1 SGHDN, CDR2 FVKESK. The germline V and J ends were trimmed by 2 bases and 6 bases, with 14 bases remaining between them.

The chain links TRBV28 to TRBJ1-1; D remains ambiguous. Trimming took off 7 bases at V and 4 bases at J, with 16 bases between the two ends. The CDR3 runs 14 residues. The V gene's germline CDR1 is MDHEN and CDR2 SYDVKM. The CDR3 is CASTLDLRVTEAFF. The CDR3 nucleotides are TGTGCCAGCACCTTGGACCTTCGGGTCACTGAAGCTTTCTTT. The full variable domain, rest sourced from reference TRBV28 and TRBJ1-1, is DVKVTQSSRYLVKRTGEKVFLECVQDMDHENMFWYRQDPGLGLRLIYFSYDVKMKEKGDIPEGYSVSREKKERFSLILESASTNQTSMYLCASTLDLRVTEAFFGQGTRLTVV.

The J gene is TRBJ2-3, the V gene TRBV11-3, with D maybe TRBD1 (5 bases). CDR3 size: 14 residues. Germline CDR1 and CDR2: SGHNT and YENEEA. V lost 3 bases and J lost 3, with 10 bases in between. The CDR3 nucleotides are TGTGCCAGCAGCTTGGACAATCCAACAGATACGCAGTATTTT. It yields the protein CASSLDNPTDTQYF.

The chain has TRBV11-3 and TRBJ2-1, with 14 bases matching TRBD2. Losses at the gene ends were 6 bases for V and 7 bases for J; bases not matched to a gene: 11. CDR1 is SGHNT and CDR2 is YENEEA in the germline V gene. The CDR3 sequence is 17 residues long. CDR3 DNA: TGTGCCAGCAGTCAACCGGGACTAGCGGGAGCAGGGAATGAGCAGTTCTTC. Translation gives CASSQPGLAGAGNEQFF.

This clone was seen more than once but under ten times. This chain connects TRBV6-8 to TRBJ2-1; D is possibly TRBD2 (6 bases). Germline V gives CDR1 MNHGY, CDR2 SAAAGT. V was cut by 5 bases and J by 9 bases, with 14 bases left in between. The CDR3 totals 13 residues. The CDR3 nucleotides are TGTGCCAGCAGTCTAAGCGGGTCGGGTGAGCAGTTCTTC. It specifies CASSLSGSGEQFF.

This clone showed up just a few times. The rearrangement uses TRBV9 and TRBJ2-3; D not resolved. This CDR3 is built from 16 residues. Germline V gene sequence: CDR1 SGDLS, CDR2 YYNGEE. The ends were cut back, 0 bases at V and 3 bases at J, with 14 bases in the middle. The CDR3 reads CASSVGVDSETDTQYF. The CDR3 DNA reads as TGTGCCAGCAGCGTAGGGGTGGATTCGGAAACAGATACGCAGTATTTT.

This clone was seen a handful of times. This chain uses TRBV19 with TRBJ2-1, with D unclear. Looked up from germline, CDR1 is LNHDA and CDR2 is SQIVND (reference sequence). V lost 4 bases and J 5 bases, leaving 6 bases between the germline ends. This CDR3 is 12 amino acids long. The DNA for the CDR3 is TGTGCCAGTAGTAGACGGAACAATGAGCAGTTCTTC. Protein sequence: CASSRRNNEQFF.

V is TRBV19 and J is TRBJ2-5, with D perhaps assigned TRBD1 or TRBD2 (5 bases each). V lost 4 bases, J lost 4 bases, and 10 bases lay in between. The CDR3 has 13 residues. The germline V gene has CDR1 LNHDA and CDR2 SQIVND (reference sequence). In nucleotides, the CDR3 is TGTGCCAGTAGTACCCCAGGGAGAGAGACCCAGTACTTC. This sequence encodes CASSTPGRETQYF. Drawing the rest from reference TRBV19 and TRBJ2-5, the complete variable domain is DGGITQSPKYLFRKEGQNVTLSCEQNLNHDAMYWYRQDPGQGLRLIYYSQIVNDFQKGDIAEGYSVSREKKESFPLTVTSAQKNPTAFYLCASSTPGRETQYFGPGTRLLVL.

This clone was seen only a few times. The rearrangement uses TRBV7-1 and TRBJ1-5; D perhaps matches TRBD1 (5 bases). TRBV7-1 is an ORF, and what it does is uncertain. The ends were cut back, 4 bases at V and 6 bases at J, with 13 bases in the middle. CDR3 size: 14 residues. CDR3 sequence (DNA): TGTGCCAGCAGCTTAAGGTCAGGGAGTCAGCCCCAGCATTTT. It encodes CASSLRSGSQPQHF.

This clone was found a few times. CDR3 DNA: TGTGCCAGCAGTTGGAGGGTCGCCTACGAGCAGTACTTC. Its translation: CASSWRVAYEQYF. The chain recombines TRBV28 with TRBJ2-7; weak D call: TRBD2 (6 bases). The germline V gene encodes CDR1 MDHEN and CDR2 SYDVKM. Trimming stripped 4 bases from V and 2 bases from J, with 9 bases between. The CDR3 has 13 residues. Looking up the rest from reference TRBV28 and TRBJ2-7 gives the full variable domain: DVKVTQSSRYLVKRTGEKVFLECVQDMDHENMFWYRQDPGLGLRLIYFSYDVKMKEKGDIPEGYSVSREKKERFSLILESASTNQTSMYLCASSWRVAYEQYFGPGTRLTVT.

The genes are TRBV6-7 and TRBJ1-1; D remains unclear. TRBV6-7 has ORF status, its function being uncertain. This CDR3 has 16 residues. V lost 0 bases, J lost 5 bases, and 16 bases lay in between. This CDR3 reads CASSYSRVRWVTEAFF. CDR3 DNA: TGTGCCAGCAGTTACTCGAGAGTTCGGTGGGTGACTGAAGCTTTCTTT.

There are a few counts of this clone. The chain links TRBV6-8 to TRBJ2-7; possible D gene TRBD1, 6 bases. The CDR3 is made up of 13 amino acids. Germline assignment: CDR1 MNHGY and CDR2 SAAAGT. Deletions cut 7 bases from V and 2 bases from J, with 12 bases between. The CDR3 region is CASNRQVTYEQYF. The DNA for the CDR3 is TGTGCCAGCAACCGACAGGTAACCTACGAGCAGTACTTC.

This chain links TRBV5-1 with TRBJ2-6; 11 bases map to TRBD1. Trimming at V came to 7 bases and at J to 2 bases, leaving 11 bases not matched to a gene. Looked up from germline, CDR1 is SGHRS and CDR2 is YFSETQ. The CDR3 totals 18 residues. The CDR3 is CASSGTGGLAAGANVLTF. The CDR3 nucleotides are TGCGCCAGCTCAGGGACAGGGGGTCTCGCGGCTGGGGCCAACGTCCTGACTTTC.